This TCR beta chain was profiled in a study of shared clonotypes between healthy human individuals. About the research overall: Samples came from a couple of female and three male donors aged 18 to 49.

The method was immunoSEQ multiplex PCR; TCRdb's version includes in-frame clones alone and lacks a portion of them. The table includes 95,000 to 120,000 clones, approximately 70% detected once. Findings and limits, study-wide: The four-donor shared clonotypes exceeded non-shared clonotypes in generation probability, with non-shared ones scoring lower.

In regard to this clone: Its antigen is as yet unknown.

The sequenced sample was memory CD8+ T cells sorted from blood. As to subset: CD45RO+ cells pooled with CCR7-negative TemRA cells. The TCR sequence derives from a woman younger than 45 in good health.

The CDR3 reads CASSPGQGIYSNQPQHF. CDR3 nucleotide sequence: TGTGCCAGTTCCCCGGGACAGGGAATATATAGCAATCAGCCCCAGCATTTT. The chain employs TRBV19 and TRBJ1-5; 9 bases are shared with TRBD1. CDR1 LNHDA and CDR2 SQIVND come from the germline V gene (reference sequence). The CDR3 runs 17 residues. V lost 8 bases, J lost 0 bases, and 11 bases stayed unmatched.